This T cell receptor (beta chain) was captured in a study of cytomegalovirus exposure and HLA in healthy donors. Study overall: A prior analysis found 90 million to 120 million unique TCR beta sequences from roughly 180 million T cells.

With 60 Vbeta and 13 Jbeta primers, the PCR was carried out. Profiled with immunoSEQ multiplex PCR; TCRdb holds only in-frame clones, not every one. The sample includes around 120,000 clones, 80% of them seen just once. The CDR3 has 14 amino acids. V gave up 5 bases and J gave up 9 bases, with 19 bases separating them. Germline assignment: CDR1 MDHEN and CDR2 SYDVKM. About this clone itself: Antigen: not known.

Study results and caveats: Some public TCRs appeared in many individuals, while most sequences were rare. Further analysis was carried out later, and it showed several of the most significant clusters appearing linked to common viral pathogens. A missense variant in DCLRE1C was later tied to TCR beta V- and J-gene trimming.

The source material was PBMCs. The receptor comes from a female donor in good health and CMV-seropositive. The genes are TRBV28 and TRBJ1-2; perhaps TRBD1 as D (6 bases). The CDR3 sequence is CASSTPGHGDRYTF. The CDR3 DNA is TGTGCCAGCAGTACGCCGGGACACGGCGATCGCTACACCTTC.